This T cell receptor (beta chain) came from a study of Ad26.COV2.S vaccination and SARS-CoV-2 variants. Study information: Intramuscularly, Ad26.COV2.S was given either once or twice, 56 days apart.

Germline CDR1 and CDR2: MDHEN and SYDVKM. V dropped 5 bases and J dropped 2 bases, with 10 bases sitting between them. The CDR3 covers 13 residues. Using immunoSEQ multiplex PCR, the repertoire was profiled, and TCRdb retains in-frame clones only, with some absent. Of about 460,000 clones in the sample, roughly nine tenths are singletons; the top ten hold 1.5% to 2%. Treatment here: some 20 received Ad26.COV2.S at low or high dose, single or two shots; five or six received placebo; per-sample allocation not given. After the first vaccine or placebo injection, samples were drawn on day 63. It was an adult aged 18-55 years in Boston who was the donor. Regarding the study as a whole: Post-vaccination breadth of spike-specific CD8+ and CD4+ T cell responses was reportedly substantial.

On this clone itself: Its target is not known.

Sample: peripheral blood, taken in a trial of Ad26.COV2.S vaccine versus placebo. The chain joins TRBV28 to TRBJ2-7; D unresolved. This TCR was recovered from a person aged 18 to 59 who received the Ad26.COV2.S COVID-19 vaccine or a placebo. CDR3 sequence: CASSVSQPYEQYF. The CDR3 DNA sequence: TGTGCCAGCAGTGTCAGCCAACCCTACGAGCAGTACTTC.